Sequencing of this T cell receptor beta chain was carried out in a study of T cells after yellow fever vaccination. A single record per CDR3 protein comes from TCRdb applying MiXCR to the 5' RACE reads. Of about 550,000 distinct CDR3 sequences listed, roughly 21% are singletons. Points on this clonotype: A junction boundary mismatches the germline segment, possibly from a read error.

The specimen comprised PBMCs, sampled 15 days after the yellow fever booster vaccination. The TCR originated in a man younger than 45 who received the YFV17D yellow fever vaccine.

The CDR3 region has the DNA TGTGCCAGCATTGAATGGACAGGGGAAAACACCGGGGAGCTGTTTTTT. This sequence encodes CASIEWTGENTGELFF. The chain is built from TRBV2 and TRBJ2-2, with 9 bases that match TRBD1. The CDR3 sequence is 16 residues long. Germline V gene data show CDR1 as SNHLY and CDR2 as FYNNEI.